Each of the 21 T cell receptor beta chains below was sequenced from the same sample in a study of technical replicates of blood from a few donors. Sequenced by immunoSEQ multiplex PCR; TCRdb stores in-frame clones only, minus some. In the table there are about 100,000 clones, 95% of which are singletons. Sequences were obtained from T cells isolated from PBMCs. Receptors were obtained from a human donor in good health.

The genes are TRBV4-2 and TRBJ1-1; a possible D gene is TRBD1 (6 bases). Germline V lookup: CDR1 LGHNA, CDR2 YNFKEQ. Trimming cost V 4 bases and J 4 bases, with 19 bases left between them. The CDR3 is 16 amino acids. The CDR3 is CASSPGYGGSTTEAFF. In nucleotides, the CDR3 is TGTGCCAGCAGCCCAGGATATGGGGGCTCTACCACTGAAGCTTTCTTT.

The V call is TRBV6-1, the J call TRBJ2-7; 14 bases fit TRBD2. The germline V gene encodes CDR1 MNHNS and CDR2 SASEGT. Trimming took 5 bases from V and 6 from J; bases not matched to a gene: 6. This CDR3 is 15 amino acids long. The CDR3 protein is CASSTLGTSGSEQYF. CDR3 coding DNA: TGTGCCAGCAGTACCCTCGGGACTAGCGGGAGCGAGCAGTACTTC.

The chain links TRBV7-2 to TRBJ2-7; D remains unclear. Looked up from germline, CDR1 is SGHTA and CDR2 is FQGNSA. The V and J ends lost 2 bases and 3 bases respectively, with 2 bases between them. This CDR3 is 11 amino acids long. CDR3 region: CASSLRYEQYF. CDR3 coding DNA: TGTGCCAGCAGCTTACGCTACGAGCAGTACTTC.

The chain combines TRBV7-3 with TRBJ2-7; D might be TRBD2 (6 bases). CDR1 is SGHTA, CDR2 FQGTGA, per germline. The germline V and J ends were trimmed by 5 bases and 3 bases, with 17 bases remaining between them. The CDR3 loop spans 15 amino acids. The CDR3 coding sequence is TGTGCCAGCAGCCTTACCGGGACTGGCAACTACGAGCAGTACTTC. Residues: CASSLTGTGNYEQYF.

The J gene is TRBJ1-2, the V gene TRBV5-6; D unresolved. Germline loops: CDR1 SGHDT, CDR2 YYEEEE. The CDR3 is 16 amino acids. Trimming left V 4 bases short and J 4 bases short, with 20 bases between. The CDR3 nucleotides are TGTGCCAGCAGCGAATCATCAGTCTTTTCCACCTATGGCTACACCTTC. Residues: CASSESSVFSTYGYTF.

The rearrangement links TRBV19 to TRBJ2-2, with 10 bases fitting TRBD2. The CDR3 is 14 amino acids. The trim removed 4 bases at V and 4 bases at J, leaving 0 bases unmatched. CDR1 and CDR2 (germline): LNHDA, SQIVND (reference sequence). The CDR3 DNA reads as TGTGCCAGTAGTACTAGCGGGGGCACCGGGGAGCTGTTTTTT. Translated: CASSTSGGTGELFF. Full variable domain (remainder filled in from reference TRBV19 and TRBJ2-2): DGGITQSPKYLFRKEGQNVTLSCEQNLNHDAMYWYRQDPGQGLRLIYYSQIVNDFQKGDIAEGYSVSREKKESFPLTVTSAQKNPTAFYLCASSTSGGTGELFFGEGSRLTVL.

The chain couples TRBV5-6 to TRBJ2-3; tentative D call: TRBD2 (6 bases). Germline-derived CDR1 and CDR2 are SGHDT and YYEEEE. The CDR3 is 13 amino acids. V was shortened by 0 bases and J by 6 bases, with 8 bases between the two germline ends. The CDR3 reads CASSLAGVDTQYF. The CDR3 DNA is TGTGCCAGCAGCTTGGCGGGAGTGGATACGCAGTATTTT.

The V gene is TRBV7-2, the J gene TRBJ2-1; TRBD2 aligns across 10 bases. This CDR3 has 14 residues. V lost 6 bases to trimming and J lost 4 bases; unmatched junction nucleotides: 3. Germline CDR1 SGHTA, CDR2 FQGNSA. CDR3: CASSLAGVYNEQFF. The CDR3 DNA follows: TGTGCCAGCAGTCTAGCGGGAGTATACAATGAGCAGTTCTTC.

The J gene is TRBJ2-1, the V gene TRBV7-3; TRBD2 matches 10 bases. V shed 5 bases, J shed 3 bases, and the junction held 7 bases outside the gene matches. CDR1 and CDR2 from the germline V gene are SGHTA and FQGTGA. The CDR3 is 16 amino acids. The CDR3 is CASSQEGTSDYNEQFF. CDR3 bases: TGTGCCAGCAGCCAAGAGGGGACTAGCGACTACAATGAGCAGTTCTTC.

CDR3 nucleotide sequence: TGTGCCAGCAGCGAGGCAGGTACGGGAGCCTACGAGCAGTACTTC. It codes for CASSEAGTGAYEQYF. This sequence joins TRBV6-1 and TRBJ2-7; D possibly corresponds to TRBD2 (6 bases). Germline V lookup: CDR1 MNHNS, CDR2 SASEGT. Trimming cost V 6 bases and J 2 bases, with 17 bases left between them. CDR3 size: 15 residues.

The chain joins TRBV5-4 to TRBJ2-7, with D possibly matching TRBD2 (5 bases). The germline gives CDR1 SGHNT, CDR2 YYREEE (reference sequence). Trimming removed 4 bases at V and 5 bases at J, with 19 bases between. CDR3 length: 15 residues. In DNA form, the CDR3 reads TGTGCCAGCAGCACTTCACTAGAGTCTCGCCACGAGCAGTACTTC. Its translation: CASSTSLESRHEQYF.

This sequence joins TRBV6-1 and TRBJ2-7; 10 nucleotides agree with TRBD2. The V and J ends lost 4 bases and 1 base, in that order; junction bases with no gene match: 4. CDR1 and CDR2 from the germline V gene are MNHNS and SASEGT. There are 15 residues in the CDR3. CDR3 protein: CASSARAGGSYEQYF. CDR3 nucleotide sequence: TGTGCCAGCAGTGCCCGAGCGGGAGGGTCCTACGAGCAGTACTTC.

The chain combines TRBV27 with TRBJ2-7, with 11 positions matching TRBD1. Germline V gene lookup returns CDR1 MNHEY and CDR2 SMNVEV (reference sequence). J gave up 1 base and V 2 bases, and 1 base lay outside the gene matches. The CDR3 has 15 amino acids. In DNA form, the CDR3 reads TGTGCCAGCAGTTTAGGGACAGGGGGTTCCTACGAGCAGTACTTC. Translation: CASSLGTGGSYEQYF.

This chain links TRBV7-2 with TRBJ2-7; 12 bases fit TRBD2. Germline V lookup: CDR1 SGHTA, CDR2 FQGNSA. The J segment lost 3 bases and the V segment lost 8 bases, leaving 8 bases of the junction unmatched. The length of the CDR3 is 15 residues. The CDR3 protein is CASLVTSGRGYEQYF. Here the CDR3 DNA reads TGTGCCAGCTTAGTGACTAGCGGGAGAGGCTACGAGCAGTACTTC.

The V call is TRBV28, the J call TRBJ1-4, with 12 bases lining up with TRBD1. V lost 6 bases to trimming and J lost 10 bases; unmatched junction nucleotides: 6. From germline, CDR1 is MDHEN and CDR2 SYDVKM. This CDR3 comprises 14 residues. The CDR3 DNA is TGTGCCAGCAGCTCGGGACAGGGGGCACGAAAACTGTTTTTT. This encodes CASSSGQGARKLFF. Using reference TRBV28 and TRBJ1-4 for the parts outside the CDR3, the full variable domain is DVKVTQSSRYLVKRTGEKVFLECVQDMDHENMFWYRQDPGLGLRLIYFSYDVKMKEKGDIPEGYSVSREKKERFSLILESASTNQTSMYLCASSSGQGARKLFFGSGTQLSVL.

This clone was observed a few times. The chain joins TRBV4-3 to TRBJ2-6; 8 bases map to TRBD2. The V gene's germline CDR1 is LGHNA and CDR2 YSLEER. The CDR3 is 17 amino acids. V dropped 1 base and J dropped 0; count of bases not matched to a gene: 2. The CDR3 here is CASSQGTSSSGANVLTF. The CDR3, as DNA: TGCGCCAGCAGCCAAGGGACTAGCAGCTCTGGGGCCAACGTCCTGACTTTC.

The CDR3 reads CASSYHDRGLTEAFF. The CDR3 DNA is TGTGCCAGCAGTTACCACGACAGGGGGCTCACTGAAGCTTTCTTT. The gene calls are TRBV6-5 and TRBJ1-1; 10 bases match TRBD1. Germline lookup yields CDR1 MNHEY and CDR2 SVGAGI. The CDR3 totals 15 residues. V shed 2 bases and J 4 bases; nucleotides not matched to a gene: 4.

This rearrangement joins TRBV20-1 to TRBJ2-1; 7 bases are shared with TRBD1. With 6 bases clipped from V and 14 bases from J, the junction kept 10 bases outside the gene matches. There are 11 residues in the CDR3. The germline gives CDR1 DFQATT, CDR2 SNEGSKA (reference sequence). The CDR3 DNA reads as TGCAGTGCACCAGACAGGGTAATGGAGTTCTTC. Translation gives CSAPDRVMEFF.

The rearrangement uses TRBV18 and TRBJ1-4; D not resolved. There are 13 residues in the CDR3. Looked up from germline, CDR1 is KGHSH and CDR2 is LQKENI. V gave up 6 bases and J gave up 3 bases, with 8 bases separating them. The CDR3 spells CASSPEANEKLFF. As DNA, the CDR3 is TGTGCCAGCTCTCCAGAGGCTAATGAAAAACTGTTTTTT.

The chain combines TRBV19 with TRBJ2-5; 10 bases are shared with TRBD1. Germline V gene lookup returns CDR1 LNHDA and CDR2 SQIVND (reference sequence). There are 14 residues in the CDR3. J lost 6 bases, V lost 4 bases, and 5 bases had no gene match. The chain's CDR3 is CASSNPGQGKTQYF. The DNA of the CDR3 is TGTGCCAGTAGTAACCCGGGACAGGGGAAGACCCAGTACTTC.

As regards this clone: Compared with germline, one end of the junction differs, possibly owing to a read error. The rearrangement uses TRBV7-7 and TRBJ2-5, with 8 bases aligning to TRBD1. The CDR3 runs 14 residues. In germline, CDR1 is SSHAT, CDR2 FNYEAQ (reference sequence). In DNA, the CDR3 is TGTGCTAGCAGCCTTACAGGGGGCCAAGAGACCCAGTACTTC. This sequence encodes CASSLTGGQETQYF. Full variable domain (rest looked up from reference TRBV7-7 and TRBJ2-5): GAGVSQSPRYKVTKRGQDVTLRCDPISSHATLYWYQQALGQGPEFLTYFNYEAQPDKSGLPSDRFSAERPEGSISTLTIQRTEQRDSAMYRCASSLTGGQETQYFGPGTRLLVL.